This passage covers 19 T cell receptor beta chains from one sample sequenced in a study of CD8+ T cells in alopecia areata. Extraction of RNA preceded its reverse transcription into cDNA, which served as the sequencing template. Method: immunoSEQ multiplex PCR; TCRdb's copy keeps in-frame clones and lacks some. The table has hundreds of thousands of clones, roughly two thirds seen once; the top ten hold around 1.2%. This sample comprised CD4+ T cells sorted from blood, obtained at week 0. The receptors stem from a human donor with alopecia areata.

V is TRBV18 and J is TRBJ1-2, with 12 bases aligning to TRBD1. J was trimmed by 1 base and V by 3 bases; bases with no gene match: 6. The CDR3 spans 17 residues. In germline, CDR1 is KGHSH, CDR2 LQKENI. In nucleotides, the CDR3 is TGTGCCAGCTCACCGGGGACAGGGGGCCGTCATAACTATGGCTACACCTTC. Translating it yields CASSPGTGGRHNYGYTF. The variable domain in full, completed from reference TRBV18 and TRBJ1-2, reads NAGVMQNPRHLVRRRGQEARLRCSPMKGHSHVYWYRQLPEEGLKFMVYLQKENIIDESGMPKERFSAEFPKEGPSILRIQQVVRGDSAAYFCASSPGTGGRHNYGYTFGSGTRLTVV.

The rearrangement uses TRBV29-1 and TRBJ1-2; D may be TRBD1 (5 bases). Germline CDR1 is SQVTM and CDR2 is ANQGSEA. This CDR3 is built from 12 residues. V was cut by 4 bases and J by 8 bases, with 14 bases left in between. The CDR3 loop is CSVVRGNSGYTF. For the CDR3, the DNA is TGCAGCGTTGTCCGGGGGAATTCCGGCTACACCTTC.

This rearrangement joins TRBV29-1 to TRBJ2-1, with 10 bases matching TRBD2. The germline gives CDR1 SQVTM, CDR2 ANQGSEA. Trimming removed 7 bases from V and 5 bases from J; junction bases left unmatched: 5. This CDR3 spans 13 amino acids. The CDR3 DNA is TGCAGCGAGCTAGCGGGGGCCCACAATGAGCAGTTCTTC. Its protein product is CSELAGAHNEQFF.

The chain links TRBV7-2 to TRBJ2-5; the D is unclear. Per the germline V gene, CDR1 is SGHTA and CDR2 is FQGNSA. The CDR3 spans 13 residues. V lost 4 bases, J lost 5 bases, and 11 bases lay in between. CDR3 nucleotides: TGTGCCAGCAGCTCCGATCCGTGGGAGACCCAGTACTTC. Residues: CASSSDPWETQYF.

V and J are TRBV2 and TRBJ2-5; TRBD1 aligns across 7 bases. CDR3 length: 13 amino acids. J was trimmed by 1 base and V by 6 bases; bases with no gene match: 2. Germline-derived CDR1 and CDR2 are SNHLY and FYNNEI. CDR3 in amino acids: CASRGTAQETQYF. The CDR3 DNA follows: TGTGCCAGCAGGGGGACAGCCCAAGAGACCCAGTACTTC.

Only a few counts were recorded for this clone. The chain uses TRBV29-1 and TRBJ1-2, with 9 bases identical to TRBD1. V was pared by 7 bases and J by 10 bases, with 7 bases of the junction left unmatched. The CDR3 extends over 11 amino acids. Germline CDR1 SQVTM, CDR2 ANQGSEA. The CDR3 loop is CSGRDRANYTF. The CDR3 bases are TGCAGCGGAAGGGACAGGGCAAACTACACCTTC.

This clone was seen a handful of times. The chain joins TRBV5-1 to TRBJ2-3, with D unclear. CDR3 length equals 14 residues. V was pared by 6 bases and J by 0 bases, with 11 bases between. The V gene's germline CDR1 is SGHRS and CDR2 YFSETQ. The chain's CDR3 is CASTDGVSTDTQYF. Written as DNA, the CDR3 is TGCGCCAGCACAGACGGTGTAAGCACAGATACGCAGTATTTT.

The rearrangement joins TRBV2 to TRBJ2-5, with TRBD1 identical over 10 bases. CDR3 length equals 15 residues. Trimming at V came to 6 bases and at J to 1 base, leaving 5 bases not matched to a gene. The germline gives CDR1 SNHLY, CDR2 FYNNEI. The CDR3 is CASSPGQGIQETQYF. The CDR3 DNA follows: TGTGCCAGCAGCCCGGGACAGGGGATCCAAGAGACCCAGTACTTC.

The chain is built from TRBV7-9 and TRBJ2-2; the match to TRBD1 covers 7 bases. The J segment lost 2 bases and the V segment lost 8 bases, leaving 5 bases of the junction unmatched. CDR3 length: 14 residues. The germline V gene has CDR1 SEHNR and CDR2 FQNEAQ (reference sequence). CDR3 bases: TGTGCCAGCTCGGACAGGACAAACACCGGGGAGCTGTTTTTT. Residues: CASSDRTNTGELFF.

This clone was seen only once. This chain joins TRBV5-6 and TRBJ2-3; D possibly corresponds to TRBD2 (6 bases). The germline V and J ends were trimmed by 4 bases and 1 base, with 13 bases remaining between them. The CDR3 has 15 amino acids. CDR1 and CDR2 from the germline V gene are SGHDT and YYEEEE. The CDR3 DNA sequence: TGTGCCAGCAGCCCGTTGGGGACTGGCACAGATACGCAGTATTTT. This encodes CASSPLGTGTDTQYF.

This chain links TRBV18 with TRBJ2-3; D may be TRBD1 or TRBD2 (5 bases each). Germline assignment: CDR1 KGHSH and CDR2 LQKENI. This CDR3 has 15 residues. Deletions cut 3 bases from V and 5 bases from J, with 15 bases between. This chain's CDR3 is CASSPEGTRGDTQYF. As DNA, the CDR3 is TGTGCCAGCTCACCCGAGGGTACAAGGGGAGATACGCAGTATTTT. Full variable domain (remainder filled in from reference TRBV18 and TRBJ2-3): NAGVMQNPRHLVRRRGQEARLRCSPMKGHSHVYWYRQLPEEGLKFMVYLQKENIIDESGMPKERFSAEFPKEGPSILRIQQVVRGDSAAYFCASSPEGTRGDTQYFGPGTRLTVL.

V gene TRBV29-1 combines with J gene TRBJ2-5; 7 nucleotides align to TRBD1. Germline lookup yields CDR1 SQVTM and CDR2 ANQGSEA. The CDR3 runs to 13 residues. J was trimmed by 3 bases and V by 8 bases; bases with no gene match: 9. The CDR3 DNA follows: TGCAGCCCCATTCTCGACAGGGAAGAGACCCAGTACTTC. It codes for CSPILDREETQYF. Filled out from reference TRBV29-1 and TRBJ2-5, the complete variable domain reads SAVISQKPSRDICQRGTSLTIQCQVDSQVTMMFWYRQQPGQSLTLIATANQGSEATYESGFVIDKFPISRPNLTFSTLTVSNMSPEDSSIYLCSPILDREETQYFGPGTRLLVL.

A note on this clone: Germline is not matched at one junction end, which may reflect a read error. The rearrangement links TRBV29-1 to TRBJ2-5; D remains unclear. CDR1 and CDR2 (germline): SQVTM, ANQGSEA. The CDR3 contains 10 residues. CDR3 protein: CSVGGEAQYF. CDR3 bases: TGCAGCGTTGGAGGAGAGGCCCAGTACTTC.

V and J are TRBV29-1 and TRBJ2-3; no definite D call. V lost 4 bases to trimming and J lost 2 bases, with 13 bases between them. This CDR3 region has 14 residues. Germline V lookup: CDR1 SQVTM, CDR2 ANQGSEA. The CDR3 region has the DNA TGCAGCGTTGCCTTAGGGTGGGACACAGATACGCAGTATTTT. Translating it yields CSVALGWDTDTQYF.

The chain recombines TRBV30 with TRBJ2-2; D is uncertain. Germline-derived CDR1 and CDR2 are GTSNPN and SVGIG (reference sequence). This CDR3 spans 12 amino acids. Deletions cut 0 bases from V and 6 bases from J, with 5 bases between. DNA of the CDR3: TGTGCCTGGAGTGTCTTGCCCGGGGAGCTGTTTTTT. It translates to CAWSVLPGELFF.

This clone occurred a few times. Other DNA sequences in the same sample also yield this CDR3. The chain combines TRBV29-1 with TRBJ2-5, with 7 bases aligning to TRBD2. The trim removed 4 bases at V and 5 bases at J, leaving 4 bases unmatched. CDR1 is SQVTM and CDR2 is ANQGSEA in the germline V gene. The CDR3 is 12 amino acids. The DNA of the CDR3 is TGCAGCGTTGGGAGGGGAGGGGAGACCCAGTACTTC. This codes for CSVGRGGETQYF.

This rearrangement joins TRBV30 to TRBJ1-1; D unresolved. The V end lost 4 bases, the J end lost 1 base, and 16 bases lay between the germline ends. Germline V gene data show CDR1 as GTSNPN and CDR2 as SVGIG (reference sequence). This CDR3 spans 15 amino acids. This CDR3 is CAWTHSWVQNTEAFF. DNA for the CDR3: TGTGCCTGGACCCACTCTTGGGTCCAGAACACTGAAGCTTTCTTT.

The chain has TRBV7-2 and TRBJ1-4; a weak D match, TRBD1 (5 bases). The CDR3 loop spans 15 amino acids. V lost 3 bases and J 3 bases, leaving 11 bases between the germline ends. Germline V gene lookup returns CDR1 SGHTA and CDR2 FQGNSA. The CDR3 loop is CASSFEGASNEKLFF. Here the CDR3 DNA reads TGTGCCAGCAGCTTCGAAGGGGCGTCTAATGAAAAACTGTTTTTT.

This chain connects TRBV4-3 to TRBJ2-4; possibly TRBD2 for D (6 bases). The V end lost 2 bases, the J end lost 1 base, and 9 bases lay between the germline ends. The CDR3 extends over 15 amino acids. Germline values: CDR1 LGHNA, CDR2 YSLEER. The DNA for the CDR3 is TGCGCCAGCAGCCAATCCGCGGGGGCCAAAAACATTCAGTACTTC. Encoded protein: CASSQSAGAKNIQYF.